Presented here are 24 T cell receptor beta chains from one specimen sequenced in a study of molecular identifiers for immune sequencing clone quantification. TCRdb called the PCR reads again in MiXCR, with one record for every CDR3 protein. The sample contains 250,000 to 350,000 distinct CDR3 sequences, around 21% of which appear only once. Sequencing was done on a sample of naive CD8+ T cells from blood, with Jurkat cell RNA spiked in. Specified subset: FACS-sorted CD8+CD4-CCR7+CD45RA+ naive T cells. These receptors were obtained from a human donor in good health. Some libraries in this study had Jurkat cell RNA spiked in.

This clonotype was detected many times. The chain combines TRBV7-9 with TRBJ1-1; D uncertain. Germline lookup yields CDR1 SEHNR and CDR2 FQNEAQ (reference sequence). V was shortened by 5 bases and J by 0 bases, with 10 bases between the two germline ends. This CDR3 is built from 14 residues. CDR3 amino acids: CASSGGRMNTEAFF. CDR3 coding DNA: TGTGCCAGCAGCGGAGGACGGATGAACACTGAAGCTTTCTTT.

Regarding this clonotype: One end of the junction is discordant with germline, which a read error may explain. This rearrangement joins TRBV6-5 to TRBJ2-3, with D possibly matching TRBD2 (5 bases). CDR3 length: 14 residues. Germline CDR1 MNHEY, CDR2 SVGAGI. The CDR3 loop reads CASSLYGVTDTRYF. In nucleotides, the CDR3 is TGTGCCAGCAGCCTTTACGGGGTCACAGATACGCGGTATTTT.

As concerns this clonotype: A much larger clonotype is one base distant, so this may be a read error. The gene calls are TRBV14 and TRBJ1-2; TRBD1 is a possible D gene (6 bases). The CDR3 length is 16 residues. CDR1 is SGHDN and CDR2 is FVKESK in the germline V gene. CDR3 in amino acids: CASSHRPIGGNYGNTF. The CDR3 nucleotides read TGTGCCAGCAGTCATAGACCCATAGGGGGAAACTATGGCAACACCTTC.

In its sample, this clonotype was seen many times. The chain links TRBV9 to TRBJ2-3; a weak D match, TRBD2 (6 bases). Germline CDR1 and CDR2: SGDLS and YYNGEE. The CDR3 loop spans 16 amino acids. Deletions cut 0 bases from V and 0 bases from J, with 11 bases between. The CDR3: CASSVVGGFSTDTQYF. CDR3 in DNA: TGTGCCAGCAGCGTAGTCGGGGGATTTAGCACAGATACGCAGTATTTT.

About this clonotype: A much more abundant neighbour one base away suggests this may be a read error. Because the CDR3 is missing its conserved closing phenylalanine or tryptophan, this is likely a read error. The chain carries TRBV2 and TRBJ2-2; no clear D. From germline, CDR1 is SNHLY and CDR2 FYNNEI. The V and J ends lost 4 bases and 2 bases respectively, with 11 bases between them. CDR3 size: 15 residues. As DNA, the CDR3 is TGTGCCAGCAGTGTCTCCCGCCGCAACACCGGGGAGCTGTTTGTT. Translation: CASSVSRRNTGELFV.

This clonotype was counted at least ten times. The chain joins TRBV5-4 to TRBJ2-2, with D perhaps matching TRBD1 or TRBD2 (6 bases each). The germline V gene encodes CDR1 SGHNT and CDR2 YYREEE (reference sequence). V lost 1 base and J 0 bases, leaving 10 bases between the germline ends. The CDR3 is made up of 16 amino acids. This CDR3 is CASSLLGGPNTGELFF. CDR3 DNA sequence: TGTGCCAGCAGCTTGTTAGGGGGGCCGAACACCGGGGAGCTGTTTTTT.

This clonotype has ten or more counts. The gene calls are TRBV13 and TRBJ2-1, with D perhaps TRBD1 (5 bases). Trimming left V 5 bases short and J 12 bases short, with 14 bases between. The CDR3 sequence is 12 residues long. CDR1 and CDR2 (germline): PRHDT, FYEKMQ (reference sequence). The CDR3 sequence: CASSTSGTGQFF. DNA of the CDR3: TGTGCCAGCAGCACCTCTGGCACAGGGCAGTTCTTC.

This clonotype was seen ten or more times. The rearrangement joins TRBV30 to TRBJ2-5; D could derive from TRBD1 or TRBD2 (6 bases each). This CDR3 is 14 amino acids long. CDR1 is GTSNPN, CDR2 SVGIG, per germline (reference sequence). The V end was cut by 3 bases, the J end by 5 bases, with 16 bases between. CDR3 residues: CAWSEKWGAETQYF. CDR3 in DNA: TGTGCCTGGAGCGAAAAATGGGGGGCGGAGACCCAGTACTTC.

This clonotype was counted only a few times. This may arise from a read error, as a much more abundant clone is one base away. V and J are TRBV7-2 and TRBJ2-1; TRBD1 is a possible D gene (6 bases). The CDR3 is 12 amino acids. V shed 4 bases and J shed 6 bases, with 7 bases lying between them. CDR1 and CDR2 from the germline V gene are SGHTA and FQGNSA. In DNA form, the CDR3 reads TGTGCCAGCAGCTCCAGGGGCAATGAGCAGTTCTTC. Translated, it gives CASSSRGNEQFF.

The sample holds many counts of this clonotype. V and J are TRBV9 and TRBJ1-1; unclear D gene. This CDR3 contains 14 residues. Germline V CDR1 and CDR2: SGDLS, YYNGEE. V lost 2 bases to trimming and J lost 0 bases, with 8 bases between them. The CDR3, as DNA: TGTGCCAGCAGCGTGATAGAGATGAACACTGAAGCTTTCTTT. Its protein is CASSVIEMNTEAFF.

This clonotype was counted at least ten times. This rearrangement joins TRBV7-2 to TRBJ2-7; 8 bases map to TRBD2. This CDR3 has 14 amino acids. The germline V gene encodes CDR1 SGHTA and CDR2 FQGNSA. With V trimmed by 5 bases and J by 3 bases, 6 bases remained unmatched. In nucleotides, the CDR3 is TGTGCCAGCAGCCTGACCGGGACTAGCTACGAGCAGTACTTC. The encoded protein is CASSLTGTSYEQYF.

In the case of this clonotype: A read error may be the cause here, since a much bigger clone is one base away. The CDR3 coding sequence is TGTGCCAGCAGCCCCGGAGGAGTCTACGGGCAGTACTTC. It encodes CASSPGGVYGQYF. The chain joins TRBV9 to TRBJ2-7; perhaps TRBD2 as D (5 bases). The CDR3 runs 13 residues. The germline gives CDR1 SGDLS, CDR2 YYNGEE.

This rearrangement joins TRBV16 to TRBJ2-3; 11 nucleotides line up with TRBD2. The V gene's germline CDR1 is KGHSY and CDR2 FQNENV. The trim removed 1 base at V and 2 bases at J, leaving 11 bases unmatched. The CDR3 is 19 amino acids. CDR3 in amino acids: CASSQFPSGGPADTDTQYF. CDR3 bases: TGTGCCAGCAGCCAATTTCCTAGCGGGGGGCCCGCGGACACAGATACGCAGTATTTT.

This clonotype was counted many times. The chain uses TRBV27 and TRBJ2-7; 8 bases are shared with TRBD2. CDR1 and CDR2 from the germline V gene are MNHEY and SMNVEV (reference sequence). The junction had 7 bases not matched to a gene; V was cut back by 5 bases and J by 4 bases. The CDR3 consists of 14 residues. The CDR3 sequence is CASSPLAGGYEQYF. CDR3 DNA: TGTGCCAGCAGTCCTCTGGCGGGGGGTTACGAGCAGTACTTC.

Remarks on this clonotype: The CDR3 does not end in the conserved phenylalanine or tryptophan, so this is likely a read error. The chain recombines TRBV11-2 with TRBJ2-7; D tentatively reads TRBD1 or TRBD2 (5 bases each). V lost 5 bases to trimming and J lost 0 bases, with 14 bases between them. This CDR3 contains 15 residues. CDR1 is SGHAT, CDR2 FQNNGV, per germline. This CDR3 reads CASSPGRISSYEQYL. The CDR3 bases are TGTGCCAGCAGCCCGGGACGTATAAGCTCCTACGAGCAGTACTTA.

With respect to this clonotype: A much more abundant neighbour one base away suggests this may be a read error. J is TRBJ1-5 and V is TRBV27, with TRBD1 as a possible D gene (5 bases). Per germline, CDR1 MNHEY and CDR2 SMNVEV (reference sequence). The CDR3 is 14 residues long. Here the CDR3 reads CVSRRSVGGQPQHF. CDR3 in DNA: TGTGTCAGCAGACGGAGTGTGGGGGGTCAGCCCCAGCATTTT.

This clonotype showed up many times. The rearrangement links TRBV25-1 to TRBJ2-3; no firm D call. V was clipped by 1 base and J by 6 bases, with 11 bases between them. Looked up from germline, CDR1 is MGHDK and CDR2 is SYGVNS. The CDR3 extends over 14 amino acids. The CDR3 nucleotides are TGTGCCAGCAGTGAATTCAGAGCTTCCGATACGCAGTATTTT. Translation: CASSEFRASDTQYF.

Concerning this clonotype itself: A read error may explain this, as a much larger clone is one base away. The J gene is TRBJ2-5, the V gene TRBV20-1; D is undetermined. Trimming removed 3 bases at V and 7 bases at J, with 21 bases between. The CDR3 is 15 amino acids. Germline V gene data show CDR1 as DFQATT and CDR2 as SNEGSKA (reference sequence). The CDR3 DNA is TGCAGTGCTAGTTGGGCCGCGGCCAACGGCTGGACCCAGTACTTC. Residues: CSASWAAANGWTQYF.

This chain connects TRBV9 to TRBJ2-3; the match to TRBD2 covers 13 bases. Germline loops: CDR1 SGDLS, CDR2 YYNGEE. Germline trimming cut 4 bases from V and 2 bases from J; bases unmatched to any gene: 10. The CDR3 sequence is 18 residues long. The CDR3 sequence: CASSRRGLAGEHTDTQYF. CDR3 sequence (DNA): TGTGCCAGCAGCCGACGCGGACTAGCGGGAGAACACACAGATACGCAGTATTTT.

This clonotype was seen repeatedly, ten times or more. The V gene is TRBV7-2, the J gene TRBJ1-1, with D uncertain. Trimming stripped 1 base from V and 4 bases from J, with 7 bases between. Germline V lookup: CDR1 SGHTA, CDR2 FQGNSA. This CDR3 has 13 amino acids. The CDR3 bases are TGTGCCAGCAGCTTAGGCTCCAGCACTGAAGCTTTCTTT. Amino acid sequence: CASSLGSSTEAFF.

This clonotype showed up many times. The chain recombines TRBV4-3 with TRBJ2-7; 8 bases are a match to TRBD1. Germline CDR1 reads LGHNA; CDR2 reads YSLEER. The CDR3 loop spans 15 amino acids. V was pared by 4 bases and J by 0 bases, with 5 bases of the junction left unmatched. CDR3 sequence (DNA): TGCGCCAGCAGCCCATGGACAGGGCTCTCCTACGAGCAGTACTTC. Its translation is CASSPWTGLSYEQYF.

This clonotype was seen ten or more times. This chain uses TRBV9 with TRBJ1-3, with D perhaps TRBD1 (5 bases). There are 16 residues in the CDR3. Germline V gene sequence: CDR1 SGDLS, CDR2 YYNGEE. Between the trimmed V and J ends, which lost 0 bases and 0 bases, there was a span of 10 bases. For the CDR3, the DNA is TGTGCCAGCAGCGTAGGCGGGACCCCCTCTGGAAACACCATATATTTT. Translated: CASSVGGTPSGNTIYF.

This clonotype was seen many times. The chain joins TRBV9 to TRBJ2-5; D perhaps matches TRBD1 (6 bases). Trimming cost V 0 bases and J 13 bases, with 13 bases left between them. Germline-derived CDR1 and CDR2 are SGDLS and YYNGEE. The CDR3 runs to 12 residues. The CDR3 sequence: CASSVGQEKPYF. CDR3 nucleotide sequence: TGTGCCAGCAGCGTAGGACAGGAAAAGCCGTACTTC.

A few counts support this clonotype. This chain joins TRBV24-1 and TRBJ2-1; 8 nucleotides line up with TRBD2. After removal of 0 bases from V and 8 bases from J, the junction contained 11 bases not matched to a gene. CDR1 and CDR2 (germline): KGHDR, SFDVKD. The CDR3 is 17 amino acids. CDR3 nucleotide sequence: TGTGCCACCAGTGATTTGCACTCGGGAGGGCTTTTCGATGAGCAGTTCTTC. It yields the protein CATSDLHSGGLFDEQFF.